This is a list of T cell receptor beta chains from one sample in a study of cytomegalovirus exposure and HLA in healthy donors. Using immunoSEQ multiplex PCR, the repertoire was profiled, and TCRdb retains in-frame clones only, with some absent. The repertoire holds around 200,000 clones, around 80% seen once, with 2.5% to 3% in the top ten. Specimen: PBMCs. Every receptor here comes from a woman aged 55 to 70 in good health and CMV-seropositive. Each CDR3 is given with its conserved first and last residue. A D gene is named only where the DNA matches it firmly. Some rows mark clone size as missing; the rest say once, few, many or name a class of expanded clone.

clone size: few
D gene: -
V gene: TRBV5-5
J gene: TRBJ1-5
CDR3 DNA: TGTGCCAGCAGCCGGGACACCAATCAGCCCCAGCATTTT
CDR3 protein: CASSRDTNQPQHF

clone size: -
D gene: -
V gene: TRBV7-2
J gene: TRBJ2-7
CDR3 DNA: TGTGCCAGCAGCTTAGAGCGGGTCCGAAGCTCCTACGAGCAGTACTTC
CDR3 protein: CASSLERVRSSYEQYF

clone size: -
D gene: TRBD2
V gene: TRBV7-2
J gene: TRBJ2-7
CDR3 DNA: TGTGCCAGCAGCTTAGCTGGACAAACTGGCGGGAGGGCGCAGTACTTC
CDR3 protein: CASSLAGQTGGRAQYF

clone size: -
D gene: TRBD1
V gene: TRBV5-1
J gene: TRBJ1-2
CDR3 DNA: TGCGCCAGCAGCCAACGGGACAGGGACGCCCCTAACTATGGCTACACCTTC
CDR3 protein: CASSQRDRDAPNYGYTF

clone size: -
D gene: -
V gene: TRBV19
J gene: TRBJ1-1
CDR3 DNA: TGTGCCAGTAGTGTATCGCAGGGGACTGAAGCTTTCTTT
CDR3 protein: CASSVSQGTEAFF

clone size: -
D gene: -
V gene: TRBV18
J gene: TRBJ2-3
CDR3 DNA: TGTGCCAGCTCACCCGACAGCCGCACAGATACGCAGTATTTT
CDR3 protein: CASSPDSRTDTQYF

clone size: once
D gene: -
V gene: TRBV7-2
J gene: TRBJ2-3
CDR3 DNA: TGTGCCAGCAGCTTATTTGGGGGGGGGCCAGATACGCAGTATTTT
CDR3 protein: CASSLFGGGPDTQYF

clone size: -
D gene: TRBD1
V gene: TRBV5-1
J gene: TRBJ1-4
CDR3 DNA: TGCGCCAGCAGCTTGCGGGCAGGGGGCCGGGAAAAACTGTTTTTT
CDR3 protein: CASSLRAGGREKLFF

clone size: -
D gene: TRBD1
V gene: TRBV7-9
J gene: TRBJ1-2
CDR3 DNA: TGTGCCAGCAGCCCGACAGGGGCCCCTAACTATGGCTACACCTTC
CDR3 protein: CASSPTGAPNYGYTF

clone size: -
D gene: -
V gene: TRBV5-4
J gene: TRBJ1-1
CDR3 DNA: TGTGCCAGCAGCTTGGGGCCTCCCAAGGGGTACACTGAAGCTTTCTTT
CDR3 protein: CASSLGPPKGYTEAFF

clone size: -
D gene: -
V gene: TRBV19
J gene: TRBJ1-4
CDR3 DNA: TGTGCCAGTAGCCCTAGACAGCGAAAACTGTTTTTT
CDR3 protein: CASSPRQRKLFF

clone size: -
D gene: -
V gene: TRBV11-1
J gene: TRBJ2-5
CDR3 DNA: TGTGCCAGCAGCTCCTCCCTCGGCCAAGAGACCCAGTACTTC
CDR3 protein: CASSSSLGQETQYF

clone size: -
D gene: -
V gene: TRBV5-1
J gene: TRBJ1-5
CDR3 DNA: TGCGCCAGCAGCTTGGGGGCAGGGGATAGGAATCAGCCCCAGCATTTT
CDR3 protein: CASSLGAGDRNQPQHF

clone size: -
D gene: -
V gene: TRBV29-1
J gene: TRBJ2-3
CDR3 DNA: TGCAGCGTCCCATCAGATACGCAGTATTTT
CDR3 protein: CSVPSDTQYF

clone size: -
D gene: TRBD1
V gene: TRBV30
J gene: TRBJ1-3
CDR3 DNA: TGTGCCTGGAGCTCGGGACAGATACCAGGAAACACCATATATTTT
CDR3 protein: CAWSSGQIPGNTIYF

clone size: few
D gene: TRBD1
V gene: TRBV7-6
J gene: TRBJ1-1
CDR3 DNA: TGTGCCAGCAGCCCCCGGGACAGGGGAACGGGGAACACTGAAGCTTTCTTT
CDR3 protein: CASSPRDRGTGNTEAFF